This T cell receptor (beta chain) emerged from a study of T-cell memory formation after mild COVID-19. Study observations and caveats: Clones that shrank (day 15 to 85) were balanced CD4/CD8, whereas later expanders leaned CD4+. Those CD4+ clones that contracted were mainly in CM and EM (CD8+ ones in EMRA). Clones from the second wave (peaking day 37) had unconfirmed SARS-CoV-2 specificity.

The germline V gene has CDR1 ENHRY and CDR2 SYGVKD. Trimming shortened V by 0 bases and J by 1 base, and 12 bases separated the two germline ends. There are 16 residues in the CDR3. This clonotype appeared a few times. Its matching antigen is unknown. 5'RACE, which relied on constant-segment primers, yielded TCR alpha and TCR beta cDNA libraries carrying sample barcodes and UMIs. TCRdb used MiXCR to reprocess the 5' RACE reads, holding one entry per CDR3 protein. The sample comprises over 450,000 distinct CDR3 sequences, roughly 22% of which are singletons, and 12% rests with the top ten. The V call is TRBV10-3, the J call TRBJ2-5; perhaps TRBD2 as D (5 bases). Sequencing input: PBMCs or a T cell subset sorted from them (not recorded which). This receptor was identified in an adult woman who had mild COVID-19 (a few samples of this study predate the infection). Cell type and time point are not known. This CDR3 reads CAISESSGSPQETQYF. The CDR3 coding sequence is TGTGCCATCAGTGAGTCTTCGGGAAGTCCCCAAGAGACCCAGTACTTC.